The source of this T cell receptor beta chain is a study of T cell repertoires in cytomegalovirus infection (dated by TCRdb to about 2019). For the study in its entirety: Because public TCR beta signatures pointed to carriage of CMV infection together with the matching HLA type, the HLA type of each donor mattered for the analysis. Points the paper makes about the study in general: The ex vivo response was dominated by HLA-C-restricted CMV-specific TCR beta clonotypes, which also provided the single most frequent clonotype in two of eight donors. In both this cohort and an independent roughly 350-donor cohort, the cumulative frequency of public TCR beta family members distinguished carriers of CMV infection plus the relevant HLA type.

Instrument used: Illumina HiSeq 1500. TCRdb cleaned the public reads at Q25 with fastp, built clones with MiXCR and kept in-frame beta chains. Here each entry gathers all rows of one CDR3 protein and keeps the most common genes and DNA. This sample comprises approximately 500,000 distinct CDR3 sequences, about 30% of them detected only once. Approximately 13% of the sample is held by the ten biggest clonotypes. This clonotype was observed at least ten times. What antigen it recognizes has not been identified. No clone much larger than this one lies a single base away; base qualities are absent. The receptor was derived from a human donor in good health (CMV status not recorded). Some clones in this sample may be carry-over from other donors' samples. The sequenced sample consisted of PBMCs.

The CDR3 loop reads CASSLWSGRVAEAFF. The nucleotide sequence is TGTGCCAGCAGCTTATGGAGTGGGAGGGTCGCAGAAGCTTTCTTT. The rearrangement combines TRBV7-2 with TRBJ1-1, with an unclear D gene assignment. CDR1 and CDR2 were assigned from the germline V gene as SGHTA and FQGNSA. Including cysteine and phenylalanine, the CDR3 has 15 amino acids. The retained sequence is limited to the CDR3, 45 bases, with the frame set at the first base. The germline ends are 18 bases apart after V is trimmed by 2 bases and J by 8 bases.